This T cell receptor (beta chain) was sequenced during a study of blood T cell repertoires in COVID-19. About the study: Sites in the United States, Italy and Spain provided acute and convalescent COVID-19 samples. T cells, B-cell-depleted T cells, or PBMCs provided the cDNA or gDNA that served as material.

Germline V gene lookup returns CDR1 MDHEN and CDR2 SYDVKM. The CDR3 contains 16 residues. Unmatched junction bases numbered 16, after V lost 6 bases and J lost 7 bases. Study processing details: Amplifying reference gene primers gave estimates of nucleated cell counts. Using immunoSEQ multiplex PCR, the repertoire was profiled, and TCRdb retains in-frame clones only, with some absent. The D gene and trimming were derived from the DNA, and the V and J assignments and clone size from that table. The data contain tens of thousands of clones, roughly 90% of them seen just once; the ten biggest clones take up under 2%. This clone came up once.

The chain couples TRBV28 to TRBJ2-5, with 8 bases that match TRBD2. This receptor was taken from a woman aged 55-69 years with active COVID-19. The specimen sequenced was peripheral blood. CDR3 bases: TGTGCCAGCAGCCCCGGGTTAGCGGGAATAGGAGGGACCCAGTACTTC. Protein product: CASSPGLAGIGGTQYF. Full variable domain (remainder filled in from reference TRBV28 and TRBJ2-5): DVKVTQSSRYLVKRTGEKVFLECVQDMDHENMFWYRQDPGLGLRLIYFSYDVKMKEKGDIPEGYSVSREKKERFSLILESASTNQTSMYLCASSPGLAGIGGTQYFGPGTRLLVL.